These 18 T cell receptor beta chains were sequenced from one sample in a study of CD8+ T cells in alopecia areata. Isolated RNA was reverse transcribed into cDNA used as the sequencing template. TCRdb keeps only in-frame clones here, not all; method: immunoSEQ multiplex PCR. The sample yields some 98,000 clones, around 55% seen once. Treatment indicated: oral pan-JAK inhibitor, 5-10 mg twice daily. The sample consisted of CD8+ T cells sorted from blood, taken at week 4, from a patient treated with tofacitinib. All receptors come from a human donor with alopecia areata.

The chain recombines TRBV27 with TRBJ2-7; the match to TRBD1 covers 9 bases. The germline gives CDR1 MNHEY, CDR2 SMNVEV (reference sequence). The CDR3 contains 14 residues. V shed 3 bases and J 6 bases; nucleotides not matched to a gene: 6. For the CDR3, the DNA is TGTGCCAGCAGTTTCGCGGGACAGGGCTTCGAGCAGTACTTC. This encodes CASSFAGQGFEQYF.

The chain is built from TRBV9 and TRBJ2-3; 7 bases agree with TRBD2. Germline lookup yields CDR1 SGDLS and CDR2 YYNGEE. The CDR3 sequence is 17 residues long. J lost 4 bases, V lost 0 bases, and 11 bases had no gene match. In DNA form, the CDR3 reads TGTGCCAGCAGCGTAGCTCGTCTAGCGGACGGCGCAGATACGCAGTATTTT. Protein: CASSVARLADGADTQYF.

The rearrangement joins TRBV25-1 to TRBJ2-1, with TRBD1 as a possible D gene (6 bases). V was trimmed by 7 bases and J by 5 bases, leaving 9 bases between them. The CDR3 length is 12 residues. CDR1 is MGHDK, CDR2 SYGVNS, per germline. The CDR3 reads CASTGTNNEQFF. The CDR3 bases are TGTGCCAGCACCGGGACAAACAATGAGCAGTTCTTC.

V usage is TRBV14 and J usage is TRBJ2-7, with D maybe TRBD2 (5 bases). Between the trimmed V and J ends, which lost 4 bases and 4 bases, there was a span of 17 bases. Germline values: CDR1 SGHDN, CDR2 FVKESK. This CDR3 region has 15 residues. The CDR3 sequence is CASSPADDPRYEQYF. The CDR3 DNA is TGTGCCAGCAGCCCAGCGGACGACCCGCGGTACGAGCAGTACTTC.

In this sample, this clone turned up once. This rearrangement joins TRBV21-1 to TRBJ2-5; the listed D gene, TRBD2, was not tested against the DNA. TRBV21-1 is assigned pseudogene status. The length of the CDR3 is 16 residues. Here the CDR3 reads CASSSGTSGGWETQYF. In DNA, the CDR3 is TGTGCCAGCAGCAGCGGGACTAGCGGCGGGTGGGAGACCCAGTACTTC.

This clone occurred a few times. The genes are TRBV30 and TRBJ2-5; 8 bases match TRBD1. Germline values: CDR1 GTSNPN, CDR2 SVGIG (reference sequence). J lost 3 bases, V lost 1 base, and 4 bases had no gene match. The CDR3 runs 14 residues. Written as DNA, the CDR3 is TGTGCCTGGAGTGGTGGGACAGGTGAAGAGACCCAGTACTTC. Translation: CAWSGGTGEETQYF.

CDR3 amino acids: CASRTGSWTEAFF. The CDR3 DNA reads TGTGCCAGCAGGACAGGGAGCTGGACTGAAGCTTTCTTT. The chain couples TRBV27 to TRBJ1-1; 7 bases match TRBD1. CDR1 is MNHEY and CDR2 is SMNVEV in the germline V gene (reference sequence). V lost 6 bases to trimming and J lost 5 bases; unmatched junction nucleotides: 6. This CDR3 comprises 13 residues.

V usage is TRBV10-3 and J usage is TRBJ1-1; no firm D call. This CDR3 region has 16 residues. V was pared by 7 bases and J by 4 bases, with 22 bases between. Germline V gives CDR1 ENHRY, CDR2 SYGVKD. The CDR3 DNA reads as TGTGCCATCAAGTCGACAAGGGCGCGCTGGGGCACTGAAGCTTTCTTT. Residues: CAIKSTRARWGTEAFF.

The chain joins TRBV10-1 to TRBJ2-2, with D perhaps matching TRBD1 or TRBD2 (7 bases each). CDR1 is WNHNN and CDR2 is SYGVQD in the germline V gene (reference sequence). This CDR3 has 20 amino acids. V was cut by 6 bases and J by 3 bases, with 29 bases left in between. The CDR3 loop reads CASSLNSLHGPGGDTGELFF. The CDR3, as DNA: TGCGCCAGCAGCCTGAACAGCCTCCACGGCCCAGGGGGGGACACCGGGGAGCTGTTTTTT.

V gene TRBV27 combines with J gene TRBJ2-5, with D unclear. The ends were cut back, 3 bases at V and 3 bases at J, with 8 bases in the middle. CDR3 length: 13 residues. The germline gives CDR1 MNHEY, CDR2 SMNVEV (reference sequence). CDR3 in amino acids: CASSLTPKETQYF. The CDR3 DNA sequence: TGTGCCAGCAGTTTGACCCCGAAAGAGACCCAGTACTTC.

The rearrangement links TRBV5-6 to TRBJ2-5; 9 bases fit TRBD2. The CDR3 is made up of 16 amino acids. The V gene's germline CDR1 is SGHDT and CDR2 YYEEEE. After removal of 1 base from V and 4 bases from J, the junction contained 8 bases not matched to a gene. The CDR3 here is CASSLLAGEGLETQYF. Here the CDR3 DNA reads TGTGCCAGCAGCTTGTTAGCGGGAGAAGGCTTAGAGACCCAGTACTTC.

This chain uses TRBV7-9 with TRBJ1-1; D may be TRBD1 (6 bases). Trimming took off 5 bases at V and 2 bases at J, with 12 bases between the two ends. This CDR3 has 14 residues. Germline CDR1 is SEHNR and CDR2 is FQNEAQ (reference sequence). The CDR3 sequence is CASSTPGENTEAFF. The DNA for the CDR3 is TGTGCCAGCAGCACGCCAGGGGAAAACACTGAAGCTTTCTTT.

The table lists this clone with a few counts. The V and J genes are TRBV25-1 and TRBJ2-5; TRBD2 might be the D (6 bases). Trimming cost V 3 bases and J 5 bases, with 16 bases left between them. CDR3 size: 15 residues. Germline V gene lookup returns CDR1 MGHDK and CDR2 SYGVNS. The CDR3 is CASSDRVGAGETQYF. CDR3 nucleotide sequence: TGTGCCAGCAGTGACCGGGTAGGGGCGGGGGAGACCCAGTACTTC.

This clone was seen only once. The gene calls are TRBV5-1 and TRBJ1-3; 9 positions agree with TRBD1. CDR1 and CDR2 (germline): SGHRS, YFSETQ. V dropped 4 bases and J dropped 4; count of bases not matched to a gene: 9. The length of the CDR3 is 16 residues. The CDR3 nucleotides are TGCGCCAGCAGCCTGGGCCCCGGGACAGGGGGAAACACCATATATTTT. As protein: CASSLGPGTGGNTIYF.

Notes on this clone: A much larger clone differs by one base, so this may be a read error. The CDR3 DNA is TGTGCCAGCAGCTCGACAGTGAACACTGAAGCTTTCTTT. Residues: CASSSTVNTEAFF. V gene TRBV11-1 combines with J gene TRBJ1-1; tentatively, D is TRBD1 (5 bases). Germline values: CDR1 SGHAT, CDR2 FQDESV (reference sequence). This CDR3 has 13 residues. V was trimmed by 4 bases and J by 0 bases, leaving 6 bases between them.

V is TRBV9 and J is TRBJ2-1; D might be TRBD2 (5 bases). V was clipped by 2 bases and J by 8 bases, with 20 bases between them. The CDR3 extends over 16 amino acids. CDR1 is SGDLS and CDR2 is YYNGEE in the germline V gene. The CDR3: CASSVSTGSSGDEQFF. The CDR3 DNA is TGTGCCAGCAGCGTCAGTACCGGGTCCTCCGGGGATGAGCAGTTCTTC.

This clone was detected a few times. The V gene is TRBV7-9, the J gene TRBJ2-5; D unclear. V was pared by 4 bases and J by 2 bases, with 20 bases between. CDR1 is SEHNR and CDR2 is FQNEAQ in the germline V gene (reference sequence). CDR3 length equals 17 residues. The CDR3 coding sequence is TGTGCCAGCAGCTCCATAACGGTCGGGCTTCTACAAGAGACCCAGTACTTC. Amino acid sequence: CASSSITVGLLQETQYF.

The CDR3 DNA sequence: TGTGCCAGCAAGGGGGACAGAGACTATACGAACACTGAAGCTTTCTTT. Translating it yields CASKGDRDYTNTEAFF. This chain uses TRBV2 with TRBJ1-1; 7 nucleotides match TRBD1. V shed 7 bases, J shed 1 base, and the junction held 12 bases outside the gene matches. CDR1 and CDR2 (germline): SNHLY, FYNNEI. This CDR3 has 16 amino acids.